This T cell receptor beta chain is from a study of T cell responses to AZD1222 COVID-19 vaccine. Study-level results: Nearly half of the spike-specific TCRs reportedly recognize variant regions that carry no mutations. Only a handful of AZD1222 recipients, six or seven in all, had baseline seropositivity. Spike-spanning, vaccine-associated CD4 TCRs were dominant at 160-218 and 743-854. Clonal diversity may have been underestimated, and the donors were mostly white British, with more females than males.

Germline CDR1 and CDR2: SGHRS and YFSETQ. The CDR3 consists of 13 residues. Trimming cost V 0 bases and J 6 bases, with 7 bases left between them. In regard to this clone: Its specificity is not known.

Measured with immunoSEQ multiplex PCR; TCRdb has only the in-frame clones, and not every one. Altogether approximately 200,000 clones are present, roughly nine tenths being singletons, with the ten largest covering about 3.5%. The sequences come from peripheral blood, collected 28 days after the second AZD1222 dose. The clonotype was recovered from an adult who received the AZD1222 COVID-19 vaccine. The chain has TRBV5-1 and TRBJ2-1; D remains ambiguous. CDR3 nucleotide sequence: TGCGCCAGCAGCTTGGGGGCGCTCAATGAGCAGTTCTTC. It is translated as CASSLGALNEQFF.